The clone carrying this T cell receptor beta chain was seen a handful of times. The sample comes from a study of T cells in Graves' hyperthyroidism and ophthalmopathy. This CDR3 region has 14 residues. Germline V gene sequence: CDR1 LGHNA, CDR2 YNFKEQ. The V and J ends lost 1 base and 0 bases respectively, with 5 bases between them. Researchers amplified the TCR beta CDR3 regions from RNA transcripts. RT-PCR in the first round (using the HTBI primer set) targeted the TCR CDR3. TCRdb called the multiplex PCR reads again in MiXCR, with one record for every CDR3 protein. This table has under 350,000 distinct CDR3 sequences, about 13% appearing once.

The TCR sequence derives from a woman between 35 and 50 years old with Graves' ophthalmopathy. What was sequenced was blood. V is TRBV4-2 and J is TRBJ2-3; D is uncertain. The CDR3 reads CASSQVSSTDTQYF. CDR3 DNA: TGTGCCAGCAGCCAAGTATCTAGCACAGATACGCAGTATTTT.